The sequence of this T cell receptor (beta chain) was determined in a study of OX40 agonist ivuxolimab in advanced cancers. TCRdb keeps only in-frame clones here, not all; method: immunoSEQ multiplex PCR. The sample includes about 20,000 clones, approximately 83% of them seen just once. This CDR3 region has 15 residues. The trim removed 6 bases at V and 3 bases at J, leaving 10 bases unmatched. Per the germline V gene, CDR1 is MNHNS and CDR2 is SASEGT. General study points: More expanded clones were seen, on average, in CD8+ T cells than in CD4+.

About this clone: No antigen is known for it.

The TCR sequence derives from an adult with an advanced solid tumor such as melanoma, head and neck, liver or kidney cancer. The chain has TRBV6-1 and TRBJ1-2; TRBD1 matches at 7 bases. Sequences were derived from CD4+ or CD8+ T cells sorted from blood, sampled in a trial of the OX40 agonist ivuxolimab. CDR3 coding DNA: TGTGCCAGCAGAAAGCAGAGGGACAGTTACTATGGCTACACCTTC. Residues: CASRKQRDSYYGYTF.